One sample yielded the 32 T cell receptor beta chains listed below, sequenced in a study of T cells expressing NK-cell markers. TCRdb processed the 5' RACE reads again and assigns one entry to each CDR3 protein, with no DNA. Its listing shows fewer than 550,000 distinct CDR3 sequences. The material sequenced was blood T cells: a sorted CD56 or NKG2C T cell subset, CD4+ or CD8+ T cells, or bulk PBMC T cells (not recorded which). These receptors originate from a woman aged 50 to 60 in good health.

The rearrangement links TRBV21-1 to TRBJ2-1; TCRdb's D call of TRBD2 is untestable without DNA. TRBV21-1 is designated a pseudogene. The CDR3 sequence is 15 residues long. The CDR3 spells CASSKGASGRNEQFF.

This chain uses TRBV29-1 with TRBJ1-1; absent DNA, TCRdb's TRBD1 call cannot be checked. The CDR3 is 11 residues long. Germline CDR1 reads SQVTM; CDR2 reads ANQGSEA. The CDR3 is CSQGRSTEAFF.

The chain joins TRBV2 to TRBJ2-5; TCRdb outputs TRBD1, but without DNA this stays unchecked. The length of the CDR3 is 14 residues. Germline loops: CDR1 SNHLY, CDR2 FYNNEI. The CDR3 here is CASTAGQDQETQYF.

The chain is built from TRBV29-1 and TRBJ1-3. This CDR3 spans 13 amino acids. Germline assignment: CDR1 SQVTM and CDR2 ANQGSEA. CDR3 loop: CSVADSAGNTIYF.

The V gene is TRBV7-7, the J gene TRBJ2-1; TCRdb's D call, TRBD2, is unchecked because there is no DNA. The CDR3 is 16 amino acids. CDR1 is SSHAT, CDR2 FNYEAQ, per germline (reference sequence). The CDR3 sequence is CASSLAQGAGTNEQFF.

The CDR3 loop reads CASSPGIAVYNEQFF. The genes are TRBV7-2 and TRBJ2-1; lacking DNA, the TRBD2 call made by TCRdb goes unchecked. CDR1 SGHTA and CDR2 FQGNSA come from the germline V gene. The CDR3 is made up of 15 amino acids.

The chain recombines TRBV2 with TRBJ1-1; TCRdb selects TRBD1, and the lack of DNA leaves this call unchecked. Germline V gene sequence: CDR1 SNHLY, CDR2 FYNNEI. The CDR3 covers 13 residues. CDR3 sequence: CASSGGGNTEAFF.

CDR3 region: CASSHLTMGQETQYF. The chain combines TRBV4-1 with TRBJ2-5; the TCRdb call, TRBD2, lacks DNA for checking. The CDR3 extends over 15 amino acids. The germline CDR1 and CDR2 sequences are MGHRA and YSYEKL.

The CDR3 sequence is CASSLELAGGPNTGELFF. The V and J genes are TRBV11-2 and TRBJ2-2; TCRdb selects TRBD2, and the lack of DNA leaves this call unchecked. Germline lookup yields CDR1 SGHAT and CDR2 FQNNGV. The CDR3 sequence is 18 residues long.

CDR3 residues: CASSSGQGPLNEQFF. The V call is TRBV7-8, the J call TRBJ2-1. Germline loops: CDR1 SGHVS, CDR2 FQNEAQ. CDR3 length: 15 residues.

V and J are TRBV7-8 and TRBJ2-5; TCRdb lists TRBD1, though no DNA is available to test this call. Germline-derived CDR1 and CDR2 are SGHVS and FQNEAQ. The CDR3 has 15 residues. CDR3 amino acids: CASSLEGLREGTQYF.

The chain links TRBV7-3 to TRBJ2-1; without DNA, the TCRdb call of TRBD2 cannot be checked. The CDR3 contains 17 residues. In germline, CDR1 is SGHTA, CDR2 FQGTGA. CDR3: CASSLGPTSGVYNEQFF.

V is TRBV27 and J is TRBJ2-4; TCRdb reports TRBD1, a call that lacks DNA to check it against. This CDR3 has 18 amino acids. Germline lookup yields CDR1 MNHEY and CDR2 SMNVEV (reference sequence). The CDR3 sequence: CASSLKSGQEVAKNIQYF.

The chain uses TRBV7-8 and TRBJ2-3. This CDR3 has 16 amino acids. Germline loops: CDR1 SGHVS, CDR2 FQNEAQ. The CDR3 sequence is CASSQDLTMGTDTQYF.

CDR3 protein: CSVYDTTTNEKLFF. The J gene is TRBJ1-4, the V gene TRBV29-1. Per the germline V gene, CDR1 is SQVTM and CDR2 is ANQGSEA. The CDR3 has 14 residues.

The rearrangement joins TRBV12-3 or TRBV12-4 to TRBJ2-1. The CDR3 runs 15 residues. The CDR3 spells CASRWSSSSYNEQFF.

The V and J genes are TRBV29-1 and TRBJ2-1. This CDR3 is 13 amino acids long. Germline CDR1 reads SQVTM; CDR2 reads ANQGSEA. The chain's CDR3 is CSVASSSYNEQFF.

The rearrangement joins TRBV29-1 to TRBJ1-3; TCRdb names TRBD1, which stays unverified in the absence of DNA. The germline V gene has CDR1 SQVTM and CDR2 ANQGSEA. The length of the CDR3 is 13 residues. The CDR3 sequence: CSARQGSGNTIYF.

The rearrangement joins TRBV12-3 or TRBV12-4 to TRBJ2-7; lacking DNA, the TRBD1 call made by TCRdb goes unchecked. This CDR3 has 14 residues. The CDR3 region is CASSRLGHLYEQYF.

This rearrangement joins TRBV9 to TRBJ2-2; as DNA is missing, the TRBD2 call by TCRdb cannot be tested. This CDR3 spans 15 amino acids. Per the germline V gene, CDR1 is SGDLS and CDR2 is YYNGEE. The CDR3 spells CASSERLVMTGELFF.

The chain combines TRBV5-6 with TRBJ1-5; TCRdb's assignment of TRBD1 cannot be checked, as there is no DNA. The CDR3 loop spans 17 amino acids. The V gene's germline CDR1 is SGHDT and CDR2 YYEEEE. The CDR3 sequence is CASSLYRGAGSNQPQHF.

J is TRBJ2-3 and V is TRBV2. The CDR3 extends over 15 amino acids. Germline lookup yields CDR1 SNHLY and CDR2 FYNNEI. CDR3 protein: CASSGDGTSTDTQYF.

The rearrangement uses TRBV18 and TRBJ2-2; TCRdb proposes TRBD2, but this gene call is untestable without DNA. This CDR3 has 17 amino acids. Germline CDR1 is KGHSH and CDR2 is LQKENI. The CDR3 loop is CASSPKQGALNTGELFF.

V usage is TRBV6-1 and J usage is TRBJ2-1; TCRdb picks TRBD1, but there is no DNA to check that call. Germline CDR1 and CDR2: MNHNS and SASEGT. The CDR3 runs to 16 residues. CDR3: CASSELWDISYNEQFF.

This chain joins TRBV18 and TRBJ2-5. The CDR3 has 14 residues. Germline values: CDR1 KGHSH, CDR2 LQKENI. CDR3 residues: CASSPNNLQETQYF.

The chain uses TRBV24-1 and TRBJ2-1; TCRdb selects TRBD1, and the lack of DNA leaves this call unchecked. There are 16 residues in the CDR3. Germline V gene sequence: CDR1 KGHDR, CDR2 SFDVKD. The CDR3 loop is CATSARGDRAGSEQFF.

The gene calls are TRBV10-1 and TRBJ2-5. Germline V gene data show CDR1 as WNHNN and CDR2 as SYGVQD (reference sequence). This CDR3 has 14 residues. The CDR3 is CASSESGVQETQYF.

The V and J genes are TRBV5-1 and TRBJ2-1; TCRdb selects TRBD2, and the lack of DNA leaves this call unchecked. Per the germline V gene, CDR1 is SGHRS and CDR2 is YFSETQ. The CDR3 has 14 amino acids. This CDR3 is CASSISGRGIEQFF.

This chain links TRBV20-1 with TRBJ1-1. The CDR3 length is 12 residues. Germline V lookup: CDR1 DFQATT, CDR2 SNEGSKA (reference sequence). CDR3 sequence: CSARAGSTEAFF.

This CDR3 reads CSAREREMGEQYF. The rearrangement links TRBV20-1 to TRBJ2-7; the D gene TCRdb calls, TRBD2, cannot be checked with no DNA. Germline values: CDR1 DFQATT, CDR2 SNEGSKA (reference sequence). The CDR3 is made up of 13 amino acids.

The chain has TRBV3-1 and TRBJ2-5. This CDR3 has 11 amino acids. The germline V gene has CDR1 LGHDT and CDR2 YNNKEL (reference sequence). CDR3 sequence reads: CASSPGRAQYF.

The rearrangement uses TRBV6-5 and TRBJ2-1; the D gene TCRdb calls, TRBD1, cannot be checked with no DNA. The CDR3 has 12 residues. CDR1 MNHEY and CDR2 SVGAGI come from the germline V gene. CDR3 sequence reads: CANGQGRDEQFF.